The 10 T cell receptor beta chains listed next were all sequenced from one sample in a study of breast tumors, draining lymph nodes, adjacent tissues. Axillary draining lymph nodes of breast cancer patients supplied the node samples. TCRdb fed the multiplex PCR reads into MiXCR, producing one record per CDR3 protein. The table lists around 300,000 distinct CDR3 sequences, around 31% of them singletons, with about 1.2% in the top ten. The sequencing input was axillary lymph node tissue. The receptors stem from a female donor with breast cancer. Some clones in this sample may be carry-over from other donors' samples.

The rearrangement joins TRBV7-9 to TRBJ1-2; perhaps TRBD1 as D (5 bases). The CDR3 is made up of 13 amino acids. The germline CDR1 and CDR2 sequences are SEHNR and FQNEAQ (reference sequence). V was clipped by 6 bases and J by 4 bases, with 12 bases between them. CDR3 bases: TGTGCCAGCAGTTTCAGACAGTCCTATGGCTACACCTTC. This codes for CASSFRQSYGYTF.

This clonotype was seen many times. The chain joins TRBV5-1 to TRBJ2-7; maybe TRBD2 (6 bases). The CDR3 length is 13 residues. The V gene's germline CDR1 is SGHRS and CDR2 YFSETQ. Trimming left V 4 bases short and J 3 bases short, with 11 bases between. CDR3 DNA sequence: TGCGCCAGCAGCCGCCCGGGGGACTACGAGCAGTACTTC. Protein: CASSRPGDYEQYF.

Worth noting for this clonotype: Given a much more abundant clone one base away, this may be a read error. The chain uses TRBV12-3 or TRBV12-4 and TRBJ1-5, with 8 nucleotides matching TRBD1. V lost 9 bases to trimming and J lost 1 base; unmatched junction nucleotides: 8. The CDR3 has 15 amino acids. The CDR3 DNA follows: TGTGCCAGGAGTCAGGGGGCGATCAGCAATCAGCCCCAGCATTTT. It specifies CARSQGAISNQPQHF.

This clonotype has ten or more counts. The chain combines TRBV6-5 with TRBJ1-4, with TRBD1 identical over 7 bases. Germline V lookup: CDR1 MNHEY, CDR2 SVGAGI. V shed 5 bases and J 3 bases; nucleotides not matched to a gene: 9. The CDR3 runs to 16 residues. The CDR3 nucleotides are TGTGCCAGCAGTCTCGACAGGGCAGCGGCTAATGAAAAACTGTTTTTT. This translates into CASSLDRAAANEKLFF.

This clonotype was picked up many times. The rearrangement links TRBV2 to TRBJ2-7; a possible D gene is TRBD2 (6 bases). The CDR3 length is 18 residues. V was trimmed by 6 bases and J by 6 bases, leaving 30 bases between them. Germline V lookup: CDR1 SNHLY, CDR2 FYNNEI. DNA of the CDR3: TGTGCCAGCAGGTTTCCACCTTACGGTGGGACGAGAGCGGGCGAGCAGTACTTC. This gives the protein CASRFPPYGGTRAGEQYF.

The chain combines TRBV5-1 with TRBJ1-2; D possibly corresponds to TRBD1 (6 bases). Trimming took 3 bases from V and 3 from J, leaving 15 bases between them. The germline CDR1 and CDR2 sequences are SGHRS and YFSETQ. The CDR3 consists of 15 residues. The chain's CDR3 is CASSWQGFDYYGYTF. CDR3 nucleotides: TGCGCCAGCAGCTGGCAGGGGTTCGACTACTATGGCTACACCTTC.

This clonotype has a handful of counts. This may come from a read error, since a much larger clone is one base off. V and J are TRBV12-3 or TRBV12-4 and TRBJ2-5, with 8 bases that match TRBD2. CDR3 length equals 14 residues. J lost 7 bases, V lost 3 bases, and 7 bases had no gene match. CDR3 nucleotides: TGTGCCAGCAGTTTCACCAGCGGGAGTGCGACCCAGTACTTC. Translated: CASSFTSGSATQYF.

This clonotype was detected ten times or more. V usage is TRBV5-6 and J usage is TRBJ2-2; D not resolved. Germline assignment: CDR1 SGHDT and CDR2 YYEEEE. The CDR3 is 14 residues long. V was cut by 0 bases and J by 7 bases, with 10 bases left in between. The CDR3 reads CASSLVPRVGELFF. The DNA of the CDR3 is TGTGCCAGCAGCTTGGTCCCTAGGGTCGGGGAGCTGTTTTTT.

This clonotype appeared many times. The chain carries TRBV15 and TRBJ2-5; 9 bases line up with TRBD2. The CDR3 spans 14 residues. V trimming: 3 bases; J trimming: 4 bases; junction bases outside the gene matches: 3. Germline V gives CDR1 LNHNV, CDR2 YYDKDF (reference sequence). The CDR3 region has the DNA TGTGCCACCAGCAGGGGACTAGCCGTAGAGACCCAGTACTTC. This gives the protein CATSRGLAVETQYF.

This clonotype was counted a few times. A much larger clone differs by one base, so this may be a read error. The J gene is TRBJ1-2, the V gene TRBV12-3 or TRBV12-4; possibly TRBD1 for D (6 bases). This CDR3 contains 12 residues. The CDR3 region is CASSLARGGYAF. The DNA of the CDR3 is TGTGCCAGCAGTTTGGCCCGTGGGGGCTACGCCTTC.